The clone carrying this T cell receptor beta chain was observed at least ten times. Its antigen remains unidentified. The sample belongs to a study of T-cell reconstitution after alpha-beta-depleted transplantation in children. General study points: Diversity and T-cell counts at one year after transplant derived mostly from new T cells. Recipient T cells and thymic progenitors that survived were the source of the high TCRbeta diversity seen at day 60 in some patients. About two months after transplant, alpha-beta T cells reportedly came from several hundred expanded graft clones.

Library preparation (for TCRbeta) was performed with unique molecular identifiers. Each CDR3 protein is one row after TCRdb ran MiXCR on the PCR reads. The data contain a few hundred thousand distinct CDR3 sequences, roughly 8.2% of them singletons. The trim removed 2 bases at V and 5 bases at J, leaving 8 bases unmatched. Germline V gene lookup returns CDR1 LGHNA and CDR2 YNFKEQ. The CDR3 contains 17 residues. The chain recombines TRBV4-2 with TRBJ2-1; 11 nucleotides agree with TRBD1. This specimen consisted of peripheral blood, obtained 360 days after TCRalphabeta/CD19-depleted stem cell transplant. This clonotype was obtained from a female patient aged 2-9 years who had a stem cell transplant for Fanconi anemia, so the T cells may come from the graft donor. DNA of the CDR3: TGTGCCAGCAGCCAACCGTGGACAGGGGGCGAGGACAATGAGCAGTTCTTC. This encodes CASSQPWTGGEDNEQFF.